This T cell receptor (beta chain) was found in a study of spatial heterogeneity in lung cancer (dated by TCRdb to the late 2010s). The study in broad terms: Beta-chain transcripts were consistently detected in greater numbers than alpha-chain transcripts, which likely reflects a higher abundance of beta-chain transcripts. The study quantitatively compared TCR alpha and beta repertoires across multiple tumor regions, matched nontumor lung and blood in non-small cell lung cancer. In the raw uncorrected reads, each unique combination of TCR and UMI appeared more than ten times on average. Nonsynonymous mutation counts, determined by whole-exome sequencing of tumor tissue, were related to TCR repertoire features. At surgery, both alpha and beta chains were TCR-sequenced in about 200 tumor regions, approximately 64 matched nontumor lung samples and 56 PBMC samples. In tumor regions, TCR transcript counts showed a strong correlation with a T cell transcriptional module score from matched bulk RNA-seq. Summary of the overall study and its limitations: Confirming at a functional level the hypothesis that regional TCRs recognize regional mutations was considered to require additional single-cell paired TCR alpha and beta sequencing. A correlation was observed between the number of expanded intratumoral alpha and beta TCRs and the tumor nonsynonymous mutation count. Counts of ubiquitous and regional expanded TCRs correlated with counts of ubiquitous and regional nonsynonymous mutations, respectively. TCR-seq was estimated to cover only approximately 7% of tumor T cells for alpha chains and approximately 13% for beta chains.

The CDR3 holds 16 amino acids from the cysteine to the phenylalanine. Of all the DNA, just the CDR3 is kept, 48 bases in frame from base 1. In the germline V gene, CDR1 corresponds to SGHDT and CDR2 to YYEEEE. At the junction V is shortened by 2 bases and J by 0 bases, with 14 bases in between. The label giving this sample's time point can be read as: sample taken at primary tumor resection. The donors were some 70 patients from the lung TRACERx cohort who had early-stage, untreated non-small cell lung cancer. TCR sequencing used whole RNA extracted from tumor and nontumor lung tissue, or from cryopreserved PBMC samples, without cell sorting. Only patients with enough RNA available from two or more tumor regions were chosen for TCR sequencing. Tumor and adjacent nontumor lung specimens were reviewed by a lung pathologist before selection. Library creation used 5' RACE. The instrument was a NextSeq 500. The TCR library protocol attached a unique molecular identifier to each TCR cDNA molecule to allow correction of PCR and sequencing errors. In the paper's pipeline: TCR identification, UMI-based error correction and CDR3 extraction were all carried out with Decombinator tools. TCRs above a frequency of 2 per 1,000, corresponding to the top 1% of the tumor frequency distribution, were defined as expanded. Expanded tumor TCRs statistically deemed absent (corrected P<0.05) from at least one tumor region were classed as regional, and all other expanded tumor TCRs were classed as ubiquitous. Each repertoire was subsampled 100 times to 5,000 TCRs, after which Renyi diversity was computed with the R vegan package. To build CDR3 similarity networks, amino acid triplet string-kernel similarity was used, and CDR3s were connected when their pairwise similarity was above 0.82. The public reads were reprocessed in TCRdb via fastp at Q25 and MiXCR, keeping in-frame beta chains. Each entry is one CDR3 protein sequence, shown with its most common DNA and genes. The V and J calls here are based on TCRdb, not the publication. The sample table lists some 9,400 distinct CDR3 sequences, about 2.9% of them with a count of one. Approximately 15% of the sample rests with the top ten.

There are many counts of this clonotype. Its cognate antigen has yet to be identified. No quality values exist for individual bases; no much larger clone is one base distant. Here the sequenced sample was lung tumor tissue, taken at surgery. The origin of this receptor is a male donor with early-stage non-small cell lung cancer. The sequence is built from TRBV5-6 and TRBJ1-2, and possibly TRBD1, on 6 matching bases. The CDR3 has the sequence CASSFGQRRSNYGYTF. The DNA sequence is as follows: TGTGCCAGCAGCTTCGGACAGAGACGTTCTAACTATGGCTACACCTTC. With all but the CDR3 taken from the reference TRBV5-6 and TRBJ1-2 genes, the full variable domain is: DAGVTQSPTHLIKTRGQQVTLRCSPKSGHDTVSWYQQALGQGPQFIFQYYEEEERQRGNFPDRFSGHQFPNYSSELNVNALLLGDSALYLCASSFGQRRSNYGYTFGSGTRLTVV.